Each of the 5 T cell receptor beta chains below was sequenced from the same sample in a study of blood T cell repertoires in COVID-19. Measured with immunoSEQ multiplex PCR; TCRdb has only the in-frame clones, and not every one. The sample includes some 350,000 clones, more than 80% of them seen just once. The sequenced material came from PBMCs or T cells enriched from blood (not recorded which). The origin of the receptors is a young man who had recovered from COVID-19.

This clone was seen a single time. The rearrangement uses TRBV13 and TRBJ2-5; 10 nucleotides line up with TRBD2. J gave up 3 bases and V 1 base, and 2 bases lay outside the gene matches. Germline V lookup: CDR1 PRHDT, CDR2 FYEKMQ (reference sequence). The CDR3 runs to 15 residues. CDR3 amino acids: CASSLALAGEETQYF. Here the CDR3 DNA reads TGTGCCAGCAGCTTAGCCCTAGCGGGAGAAGAGACCCAGTACTTC.

This sequence joins TRBV4-2 and TRBJ2-4, with a possible D match to TRBD2 (7 bases). The CDR3 loop spans 16 amino acids. From germline, CDR1 is LGHNA and CDR2 YNFKEQ. Trimming stripped 1 base from V and 8 bases from J, with 18 bases between. The CDR3 DNA follows: TGTGCCAGCAGCCAAGGATCGGGGGGCAATGCGGACATTCAGTACTTC. Protein product: CASSQGSGGNADIQYF.

J is TRBJ2-3 and V is TRBV24-1, with 13 bases aligning to TRBD2. Trimming took 5 bases from V and 3 from J; bases not matched to a gene: 7. This CDR3 is built from 17 residues. Germline CDR1 reads KGHDR; CDR2 reads SFDVKD. As DNA, the CDR3 is TGTGCCACCAGTGGTGGACTAGCGGGAGTAAGGACAGATACGCAGTATTTT. Protein sequence: CATSGGLAGVRTDTQYF.

The chain recombines TRBV2 with TRBJ1-1; D gene unclear. Trimming shortened V by 8 bases and J by 6 bases, and 13 bases separated the two germline ends. CDR3 size: 12 residues. Germline V CDR1 and CDR2: SNHLY, FYNNEI. The CDR3 loop is CASDRVSAEAFF. In nucleotides, the CDR3 is TGTGCCAGCGACCGGGTATCCGCTGAAGCTTTCTTT.

The gene calls are TRBV10-3 and TRBJ1-1; 12 bases fit TRBD1. After removal of 10 bases from V and 9 bases from J, the junction contained 9 bases not matched to a gene. CDR3 length equals 13 residues. In germline, CDR1 is ENHRY, CDR2 SYGVKD. CDR3 coding DNA: TGTGCCACCCTGGGACAGGGGGCGTTCAAAGCTTTCTTT. Protein: CATLGQGAFKAFF.